The T cell receptor beta chain under discussion was sequenced for a study of T-cell reconstitution after alpha-beta-depleted transplantation in children. Study-level findings and limits: Surviving recipient T cells and thymic progenitors accounted for the high day-60 TCRbeta diversity observed in some patients. After one year, T-cell counts and TCRbeta diversity mostly came from new T cells. Reportedly, alpha-beta T cells present about two months post-transplant originated from several hundred expanded clones of graft origin.

This clonotype came up many times. No antigen is known for it. This CDR3 spans 11 amino acids. CDR1 and CDR2 (germline): DFQATT, SNEGSKA (reference sequence). Trimming cost V 1 base and J 5 bases, with 5 bases left between them. Unique molecular identifiers tagged the TCRbeta library. A single record per CDR3 protein comes from TCRdb applying MiXCR to the PCR reads. The table lists 450,000 to 550,000 distinct CDR3 sequences, 10% to 12% of them singletons, with less than 15% in the top ten. The TCR was taken from a female patient aged 2-10 years who had a stem cell transplant for aplastic anemia, so the T cells may come from the graft donor. V and J are TRBV20-1 and TRBJ1-2, with unresolved D. The specimen was PBMCs, mostly from graft donor cells, collected 180 days after TCRalphabeta/CD19-depleted stem cell transplant. The CDR3 spells CSARARYGYTF. The CDR3 DNA is TGCAGTGCTAGAGCCCGATATGGCTACACCTTC.